This TCR beta chain was retrieved from a study of cytomegalovirus exposure and HLA in healthy donors (dated by TCRdb to the late 2010s). About the full investigation: An earlier analysis of some 620 of the donors reported 250 to 350 Gb of sequence data and 117 million unique TCR beta sequences obtained from around 180 million T cells. Among 398 genotyped donors of the cohort, an average of about 220,000 unique TCR beta nucleotide sequences was sequenced per donor, of which 15% to 20% were non-productive. Donor age, sex, ethnicity and CMV serostatus were collected together with the repertoire data. An early release covering more than 500 HLA-typed donors comprised around 300 gigabases of sequencing data and some 79 million unique TCR sequences. High-throughput TCR immunosequencing, statistical association of individual TCRs with disease status, and machine learning were combined to predict cytomegalovirus infection status. Besides the first cohort of about 730 subjects, a separate validation cohort made up of 95 to 150 different subjects was used. Rather than drawing on any new phenotypic data, the later analysis identified candidate immune exposures from TCR beta sequences and the way those sequences occurred across donors. HLA typing included class I and class II loci at four-digit resolution. Typing coverage differed by locus: A, B, C, DRB1 and DQB1 were typed in roughly 629-640 donors, DQA1 in roughly 510, DPA1 in around 610, and DPB1 in roughly 470. Because of strong linkage in the cohort, 4 to 6 DR-DQ haplotypes were treated as single units for association and clustering. The study profiled the T cell repertoires of hundreds of subjects by immunosequencing and related them to cytomegalovirus serostatus. Every repertoire in the discovery cohort had been generated on one and the same sequencing platform. The aim of the study was to test whether cataloging public T cell receptors could identify signatures of past pathogen exposure. The genetic ancestry cluster associated with self-reported Caucasian donors included 81% of the roughly 390 genotyped donors. A later analysis re-analyzed previously published TCR beta repertoires from about 600 donors and added high-resolution HLA genotyping to study TCR occurrence patterns. Genome-wide SNP genotypes for about 65% of the roughly 670 donors were used in a later genetic analysis, which treated that subset as a discovery cohort. In an earlier analysis of 500 to 650 of the donors, high-throughput TCR beta sequencing was used to judge whether each TCR beta V gene segment behaved as functional or pseudogenic.

The cohort comprised some 700 healthy bone marrow donors. At the time of sampling, all cohort members were nominally healthy, though unrecorded immune exposures were likely present. The donor was CMV seropositive and belonged to the group of about 290 seropositive cohort members. A peripheral blood sample was provided by each donor, and peripheral blood mononuclear cells were used for TCR beta sequencing. Genomic DNA extraction from the blood cell samples was performed with the Qiagen DNeasy Blood Extraction Kit. From a lookup of the germline V gene, CDR1 and CDR2 are SGHTA and FQGNSA. At the junction V is shortened by 7 bases and J by 5 bases, with 11 bases in between. The CDR3 goes from the cysteine to the phenylalanine over 13 residues. Only CDR3 DNA remains: 39 bases, in frame from the first base. Libraries were prepared through the immunoSEQ multiplex PCR assay. For the multiplex PCR, a mixture combining 60 forward primers for TCR Vbeta segments and 13 reverse primers for TCR Jbeta segments was used. The CDR3 region of rearranged TCR beta genes was amplified from genomic DNA by a multiplex PCR assay. On the Illumina HiSeq System, the amplified TCR beta libraries were sequenced as 87-base-pair reads. For the original study's pipeline: A later analysis counted approximately 84 million unique TCR beta chains across the 666 repertoires, and around 9.9 million of these chains were shared by at least two donors. To remove PCR and sequencing errors, raw reads were error-corrected and collapsed into unique sequences using a nearest-neighbor algorithm that merged closely related sequences. Alignment of CDR3 sequences to IMGT reference sequences was used to assign V, D and J gene segments. For a sequence to be retained, a match of at least six nucleotides to both a V gene segment and a J gene segment was required. A rearrangement was called productive if the CDR3 had no stop codons and remained in frame with V and J, and every other rearrangement was called non-productive. Following IMGT convention, CDR3 was defined as the stretch from the second conserved V-encoded cysteine to the conserved J-encoded phenylalanine. The earlier analysis of roughly 590 of the donors excluded any sequence lacking an unambiguous match to a single V gene segment. An earlier analysis of some 500 of the donors classified V segments as functional when productive rearrangements were above 56.7% and as segregating when the standard deviation between donors was above 5%. A statistical classification framework was built to diagnose cytomegalovirus status from the catalog of TCR beta chain sequences. In a later analysis, V and J genes were assigned by comparing TCR nucleotide sequences against IMGT/GENE-DB human TR gene sequences. Using the TCRdist pipeline, a later analysis assigned CDR3 sequences along with most-parsimonious VDJ recombination scenarios. In a later analysis, every TCR beta chain was defined by the combination of its CDR3 amino acid sequence and its V-gene family, and reads without a unique V-gene family were dropped. In a later analysis, around 650 highly shared, low-generation-probability nucleotide sequences were removed to address suspected cross-contamination and a sequencing artifact. In a later analysis, a clonal expansion index was calculated for each public chain from normalized within-repertoire ranks of inferred template counts. In a later analysis, generation probabilities were computed with a VDJ recombination model fitted to out-of-frame rearrangements, and the resulting probabilities were checked against IGoR. A later analysis scored TCR-TCR, TCR-HLA and TCR-CMV co-occurrence with hypergeometric tests, applying a repertoire-size bias correction to TCR pairs. A later analysis estimated false discovery rates by permuting HLA or CMV assignments 20 times. In a later analysis, co-occurring TCRs were grouped using DBSCAN, with TCRdist sequence similarity added in when clustering inside HLA-allele-positive subsets. Repertoires with fewer than 30,000 or more than 120,000 public chains, plus five repertoires with anomalous nucleotide sharing, were excluded from co-occurrence clustering. The clones in this table, taken by TCRdb from immuneACCESS, are in-frame only. Not every clone is retained; where verified, under half of the shortfall comes from an unresolved V gene, and the cause of the rest is unknown. The V and J calls and clone size come from that table; D and trimming were worked out from the DNA. Present in this sample are 150,000 to 200,000 clones, 60% to 80% of which were seen just once. The leading ten clones occupy more than 12% of the sample.

What the work shows at the level of the full study, not this receptor alone: The 87-base-pair reads could not distinguish some IMGT-functional V segments, including TRBV6-2 and TRBV6-3, so those segments were excluded. The study listed 150 to 200 TCR beta chains as associated with cytomegalovirus. Compared with the approximately 600-donor mean, donors in an Asian-associated ancestry cluster had fewer N-insertions in productive TCRs, according to a later genetic analysis. In a later analysis, HLA-associated TCR beta chains were found to be more clonally expanded and to have lower generation probabilities than equally common non-associated chains. For the cohort, immune exposure information was limited to CMV serostatus. At a false discovery rate of 0.05, a later analysis linked 16,951 TCR beta sequences to specific HLA alleles. The presence/absence analyses assumed that sequencing depth was roughly uniform across donors, and that assumption may not be true. According to the authors, the approach could potentially be generalized to other disease states and immunological phenotypes. Three of the identified cytomegalovirus-associated TCR beta chains were confirmed in vitro to be specific for cytomegalovirus antigens. This cohort had only TCR beta chains sequenced, and the lack of alpha or paired-chain data limited which features could be detected. HLA typing was unavailable for some donors at each locus, so association tests used only the typed subset. When HLA alleles, especially DR and DQ, strongly co-occurred, attributing TCR associations to individual alleles was difficult. A further reported finding was that TCR beta sequences accurately predicted the HLA-A and HLA-B alleles for most subjects in the first cohort. Most TCR sequences were seen in very few donors, while some public TCRs were found in many individuals. Linkage disequilibrium might explain the correlated functional status among segregating V segments, but an unknown experimental factor could not be excluded. Because counts were too low, about 15 rarely observed V segments, including chromosome 9 orphons, were left out of the earlier analysis of 587 of the donors. An association between a missense DCLRE1C variant and V-gene and J-gene trimming of TCR beta chains was found in a later genetic analysis and replicated in an independent cohort. The sequencing pipeline was judged likely to have produced a cluster of highly shared sequence variants as a technical artifact. Several of the top co-occurrence clusters appeared to be linked to parvovirus B19, influenza, CMV and Epstein-Barr virus, according to a later analysis. A later analysis found that most CMV-associated TCR beta chains appeared HLA-restricted, with HLA associations seemingly driven largely by CMV exposure. In an earlier analysis of approximately 600 of the donors, most TCR beta V segments were observed in productive rearrangements about 90% or about 30% of the time, broadly matching IMGT annotations. In a later analysis, the rate of TCR association differed among HLA loci, with DRB1 alleles having the most associated TCRs and HLA-C alleles having the fewest. In both the original and validation cohorts, the classifier was reported to diagnose cytomegalovirus status with high specificity and sensitivity.

Points on this clone: Its antigen has not been determined. No base-level quality is on record; no much larger clone is a single base apart.

Recombination linked TRBV7-2 to TRBJ1-4; possibly the D gene is TRBD1, per 6 matching bases. Sequenced input: PBMCs. This TCR derives from a man over 45 in good health and CMV-seropositive. The CDR3 has the sequence CASTRGPNEKLFF. At the DNA level, the sequence is TGTGCCAGCACCAGGGGCCCGAATGAAAAACTGTTTTTT. Reference TRBV7-2 and TRBJ1-4 proteins supply the regions before and after the CDR3; the full variable domain is: GAGVSQSPSNKVTEKGKDVELRCDPISGHTALYWYRQSLGQGLEFLIYFQGNSAPDKSGLPSDRFSAERTGGSVSTLTIQRTQQEDSAVYLCASTRGPNEKLFFGSGTQLSVL.